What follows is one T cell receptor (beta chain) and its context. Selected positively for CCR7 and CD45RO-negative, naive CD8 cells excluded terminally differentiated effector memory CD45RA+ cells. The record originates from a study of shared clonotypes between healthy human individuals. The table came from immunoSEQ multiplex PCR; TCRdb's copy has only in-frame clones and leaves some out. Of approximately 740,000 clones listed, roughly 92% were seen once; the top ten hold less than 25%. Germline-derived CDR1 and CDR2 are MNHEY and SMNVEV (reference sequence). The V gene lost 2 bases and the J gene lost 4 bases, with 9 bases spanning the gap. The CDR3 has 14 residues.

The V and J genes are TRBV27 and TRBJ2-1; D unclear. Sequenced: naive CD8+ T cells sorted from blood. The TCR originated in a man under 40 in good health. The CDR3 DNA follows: TGTGCCAGCAGTTTAGGTGGCGAGTACAATGAGCAGTTCTTC. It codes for CASSLGGEYNEQFF.